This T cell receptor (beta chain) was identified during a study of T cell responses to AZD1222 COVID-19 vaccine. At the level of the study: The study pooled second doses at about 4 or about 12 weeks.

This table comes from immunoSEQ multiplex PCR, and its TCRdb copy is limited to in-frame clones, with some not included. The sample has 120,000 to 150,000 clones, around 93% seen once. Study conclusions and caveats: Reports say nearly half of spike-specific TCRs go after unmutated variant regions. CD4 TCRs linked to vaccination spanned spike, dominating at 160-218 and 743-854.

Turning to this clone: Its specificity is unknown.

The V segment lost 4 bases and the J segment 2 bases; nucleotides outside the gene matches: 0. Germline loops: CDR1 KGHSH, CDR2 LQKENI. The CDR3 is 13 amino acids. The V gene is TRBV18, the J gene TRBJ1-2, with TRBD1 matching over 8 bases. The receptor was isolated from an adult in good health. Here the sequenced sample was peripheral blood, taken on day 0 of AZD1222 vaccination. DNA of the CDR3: TGTGCCAGCTCACGGACAGGGAACTATGGCTACACCTTC. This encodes CASSRTGNYGYTF. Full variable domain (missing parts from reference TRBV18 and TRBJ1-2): NAGVMQNPRHLVRRRGQEARLRCSPMKGHSHVYWYRQLPEEGLKFMVYLQKENIIDESGMPKERFSAEFPKEGPSILRIQQVVRGDSAAYFCASSRTGNYGYTFGSGTRLTVV.